This T cell receptor (beta chain) came from a study of blood T cell repertoires in COVID-19. Study in general: The study drew acute and convalescent COVID-19 samples from the United States, Italy and Spain.

TCRdb's copy holds only in-frame clones and misses some; the assay was immunoSEQ multiplex PCR. Among 150,000 or so clones listed, approximately 80% were seen once. Recovered status applied to Cohort 3 donors who had two consecutive negative PCRs. It also applied to those with clearance or with symptom resolution. V lost 5 bases to trimming and J lost 4 bases; unmatched junction nucleotides: 5. There are 14 residues in the CDR3. Per germline, CDR1 SGHAT and CDR2 FQNNGV. Sequencing input: PBMCs or T cells enriched from blood (not recorded which). The chain joins TRBV11-2 to TRBJ1-2; 9 positions match TRBD1. The receptor's source is a middle-aged man who had recovered from COVID-19. The CDR3 DNA reads as TGTGCCAGCAGCCCTCGGACAGGGGCCTATGGCTACACCTTC. It encodes CASSPRTGAYGYTF.